Listed below are T cell receptor beta chains from one sample, sequenced in a study of OX40 agonist ivuxolimab in advanced cancers. Here immunoSEQ multiplex PCR was the method, and the copy in TCRdb shows in-frame clones only, minus some. The sample gives more than 80,000 clones, over 75% of which show up once; around 2% is in the top ten. The source material was CD4+ or CD8+ T cells sorted from blood, sampled in a trial of the OX40 agonist ivuxolimab. Every receptor here comes from an adult with an advanced solid tumor such as melanoma, head and neck, liver or kidney cancer. Each CDR3 is given with its conserved first and last residue. The order of the fields is J gene, clone size, D gene, V gene, CDR3 DNA, CDR3 protein. D genes are given only for firm matches. Part of the rows lack a size; the others show once, few, many or a class for expanded clones.

TRBJ1-3,NA,NA,TRBV30,TGTGCCTGGAGTTTCCGTTCTGGGTTCTCTGGAAACACCATATATTTT,CAWSFRSGFSGNTIYF
TRBJ2-1,NA,TRBD2,TRBV2,TGTGCCAGCAGTTCCACTAGCGGGAGGGGGAATGAGCAGTTCTTC,CASSSTSGRGNEQFF
TRBJ1-3,NA,NA,TRBV25-1,TGTGCCAGCAGCTTCCAGGAGAGCACCATATATTTT,CASSFQESTIYF
TRBJ1-2,NA,NA,TRBV7-3,TGTGCCAGCAGCTTAAACGGCTATGGCTACACCTTC,CASSLNGYGYTF
TRBJ2-5,NA,NA,TRBV5-6,TGTGCCAGCAGCTTTCGAAGCTGGGGCCAAGAGACCCAGTACTTC,CASSFRSWGQETQYF
TRBJ1-5,once,NA,TRBV10-3,TGTGCCATCAGTGAGTCGGGGGGACCGAAGGGCTATCAGCCCCAGCATTTT,CAISESGGPKGYQPQHF
TRBJ2-5,NA,NA,TRBV5-8,TGTGCCAGCAGCTTAAATAGGGGGTCAGGGGAGACCCAGTACTTC,CASSLNRGSGETQYF
TRBJ1-2,NA,NA,TRBV28,TGTGCCAGCAGCTCCACCGCCCCCTCGGGTCTAGGCTATGGCTACACCTTC,CASSSTAPSGLGYGYTF
TRBJ1-2,NA,TRBD1,TRBV5-1,TGCGCCAGCAGCTTTGGGCAGGGGGGCTATGGCTACACCTTC,CASSFGQGGYGYTF
TRBJ2-7,NA,TRBD1,TRBV7-9,TGTGCCAGCAGCTTATATAGGGACAGGGTGTACGAGCAGTACTTC,CASSLYRDRVYEQYF
TRBJ2-7,NA,TRBD2,TRBV5-3,TGTGCCAGAAGCTTCCCCGGGAGGGCTAGAGAAGAGCAGTACTTC,CARSFPGRAREEQYF
TRBJ1-2,NA,NA,TRBV28,TGTGCCAGCAGCCAGACGGATTATGGCTACACCTTC,CASSQTDYGYTF
TRBJ2-2,once,TRBD2,TRBV7-9,TGTGCCAGCACGGGACTAGCGGGAGGAGTTGGGACCGGGGAGCTGTTTTTT,CASTGLAGGVGTGELFF
TRBJ2-7,NA,NA,TRBV21-1,TGTGCCAGCAGCAAATCGGGTCGCGACACGGAATACTACGAGCAGTACTTC,CASSKSGRDTEYYEQYF
TRBJ2-1,NA,TRBD2,TRBV7-3,TGTGCCAGCAGCCGTAGCGGGACCGAATACAATGAGCAGTTCTTC,CASSRSGTEYNEQFF
TRBJ1-2,NA,NA,TRBV6-5,TGTGCCAGCAGCCTTCGCGGGGATGGCTACACCTTC,CASSLRGDGYTF
TRBJ1-1,NA,NA,TRBV11-3,TGTGCCAGCAGCCCACATCAGGGGAACACTGAAGCTTTCTTT,CASSPHQGNTEAFF
TRBJ2-2,NA,NA,TRBV7-3,TGTGCCAGCAGCTTAGTGCCCGGGGAGCTGTTTTTT,CASSLVPGELFF
TRBJ2-7,NA,TRBD1,TRBV4-1,TGCGCCAGCAGCCGACAGGGAGTACGAGACGAGCAGTACTTC,CASSRQGVRDEQYF
TRBJ1-1,NA,NA,TRBV11-3,TGTGCCAGCAGCTTCGACAAAAATGAAGCTTTCTTT,CASSFDKNEAFF
TRBJ2-7,NA,NA,TRBV27,TGTGCCAGCAGTTCTGGACAGTCCTACGAGCAGTACTTC,CASSSGQSYEQYF
TRBJ2-2,NA,NA,TRBV19,TGTGCCAGTAGTTTCAGGGCGAACACCGGGGAGCTGTTTTTT,CASSFRANTGELFF
TRBJ2-3,NA,NA,TRBV2,TGTGCCAGCAGTGAGGGTGTCGGGACAGATACGCAGTATTTT,CASSEGVGTDTQYF
TRBJ2-1,NA,NA,TRBV7-9,TGTGCCAGCAGCTTATTCGCCGGAAACAATGAGCAGTTCTTC,CASSLFAGNNEQFF
TRBJ2-1,NA,NA,TRBV4-1,TGCGCCAGCAGCCAAGTGATTAGACAGCCTAGCTCCTACAATGAGCAGTTCTTC,CASSQVIRQPSSYNEQFF
TRBJ2-1,NA,NA,TRBV29-1,TGCAGCGTTGAATATGACGTGGCTGGTGGGAATGAGCAGTTCTTC,CSVEYDVAGGNEQFF
TRBJ1-4,NA,TRBD1,TRBV30,TGTGCCTGGAGTACCCAGGGGGCTGGTGAAAAACTGTTTTTT,CAWSTQGAGEKLFF
TRBJ2-1,NA,TRBD2,TRBV19,TGTGCCAGTAAACTAGCGGGAGGCCTACAGTACAATGAGCAGTTCTTC,CASKLAGGLQYNEQFF
TRBJ1-5,NA,NA,TRBV6-1,TGTGCCAGCAGTGAATTTGAGGGAAATCAGCCCCAGCATTTT,CASSEFEGNQPQHF
TRBJ2-2,NA,NA,TRBV7-3,TGTGCCAGCAGCTCAGCCACCGGGGAGCTGTTTTTT,CASSSATGELFF
TRBJ2-1,NA,NA,TRBV19,TGTGCCAGTAGAGCGGGCAATAACAATGAGCAGTTCTTC,CASRAGNNNEQFF
TRBJ2-7,NA,TRBD2,TRBV6-1,TGTGCCAGCAGTGTAGCGGGTTACGAGCAGTACTTC,CASSVAGYEQYF
TRBJ2-3,NA,TRBD2,TRBV30,TGTGCCTGGGGTGGGGGAGCGGGAGTTGATACGCAGTATTTT,CAWGGGAGVDTQYF
TRBJ2-2,NA,NA,TRBV2,TGTGCCAGCAGTTCAGACAGGGGGGAGCTGTTTTTT,CASSSDRGELFF
TRBJ2-7,NA,TRBD1,TRBV28,TGTGCCAGCGGAACACAGGGGTCCTCCTACGAGCAGTACTTC,CASGTQGSSYEQYF
TRBJ2-1,NA,TRBD2,TRBV11-3,TGTGCCAGCAGCTTAGGTACTAGCGGGGACAATGAGCAGTTCTTC,CASSLGTSGDNEQFF
TRBJ1-3,NA,TRBD1,TRBV9,TGTGCCAGCAGCCAGAGATGGGACAGGGTTTTAGTAGGTCTTCGACAAAACACCATATATTTT,CASSQRWDRVLVGLRQNTIYF
TRBJ2-5,NA,TRBD2,TRBV2,TGTGCCAGCGGGCCACTAGCGGGAGTTATTGGGACCCAGTACTTC,CASGPLAGVIGTQYF
TRBJ1-1,NA,TRBD1,TRBV5-1,TGCGCCAGCACCCTCACAGGGGAGACTGAAGCTTTCTTT,CASTLTGETEAFF
TRBJ2-7,NA,NA,TRBV5-6,TGTGCCAGCAGCGGGGGTTTTTACGAGCAGTACTTC,CASSGGFYEQYF
TRBJ2-1,NA,NA,TRBV7-2,TGTGCCAGCAGCTTAAGGAGATCCGGGGAGCAGTTCTTC,CASSLRRSGEQFF
TRBJ2-1,once,NA,TRBV11-2,TGTGCCAGCAGCTTAGAATTGACCGACCCCAGACAGTTCTTC,CASSLELTDPRQFF
TRBJ2-7,NA,TRBD2,TRBV11-1,TGTGCCAGCAGCCAAAAGGCGGGAGTCACCTACGAGCAGTACTTC,CASSQKAGVTYEQYF
TRBJ2-5,NA,TRBD2,TRBV10-3,TGTGCCATCAGTTTAAGCGGGAGTGAAGAGACCCAGTACTTC,CAISLSGSEETQYF
TRBJ2-7,NA,NA,TRBV6-5,TGTGCCAGCAGGAAGGGACTCGCGGTTTTGTACGAGCAGTACTTC,CASRKGLAVLYEQYF
TRBJ2-1,NA,NA,TRBV27,TGTGCCAGCAGTGTCCTTGCCCATAGCTCCTACAATGAGCAGTTCTTC,CASSVLAHSSYNEQFF
TRBJ2-7,NA,TRBD2,TRBV2,TGTGCCAGCAGCCAGGGACTAGCGGGAGTGTTACAGCAGTACTTC,CASSQGLAGVLQQYF